The clone carrying this T cell receptor beta chain was counted between two and nine times. As yet, its antigen is unknown. The data stem from a study of identical twins. Each CDR3 protein is one row after TCRdb ran MiXCR on the 5' RACE reads. The table has 250,000 or so distinct CDR3 sequences, about 8.3% seen once; the top ten hold about 3%. With V trimmed by 4 bases and J by 0 bases, 9 bases remained unmatched. This CDR3 is built from 17 residues. Germline V lookup: CDR1 SEHNR, CDR2 FQNEAQ (reference sequence). Study observations and caveats: There was more out-of-frame TCR alpha sharing in monozygotic twins than models estimated. The conclusions drew on cross-sectional statistical analysis instead of tracking the same donors. The study found excess low generation probability among twin-shared out-of-frame alpha sequences.

These records were also assigned to another study, of yellow fever vaccine responses in identical twins.

This chain uses TRBV7-9 with TRBJ2-7; 10 nucleotides align to TRBD1. The sequenced sample consisted of CD8+ T cells sorted from blood. This receptor was identified in a woman between 18 and 29 years old in good health. CDR3 nucleotides: TGTGCCAGCAGCTCATTCGGGGGGGACAGGGGCTCCTACGAGCAGTACTTC. Its protein is CASSSFGGDRGSYEQYF.